Presented here are 30 T cell receptor beta chains from one specimen sequenced in a study of blood T cell repertoires in COVID-19. Data came from immunoSEQ multiplex PCR; TCRdb stores just in-frame clones and leaves some out. The sample has some 330,000 clones; around nine tenths are singletons. Sequences were obtained from peripheral blood. All receptors derive from a woman in her 30s with COVID-19, enrolled during active disease.

The chain links TRBV4-2 to TRBJ1-2, with 7 bases that match TRBD1. The CDR3 spans 15 residues. Germline loops: CDR1 LGHNA, CDR2 YNFKEQ. V lost 6 bases to trimming and J lost 1 base; unmatched junction nucleotides: 8. The chain's CDR3 is CASSHSGGINYGYTF. The CDR3 nucleotides read TGTGCCAGCAGTCACTCAGGGGGAATTAACTATGGCTACACCTTC.

The rearrangement uses TRBV5-1 and TRBJ2-1; 7 bases are shared with TRBD1. V gave up 0 bases and J gave up 0 bases; unmatched junction bases: 3. The CDR3 length is 16 residues. The V gene's germline CDR1 is SGHRS and CDR2 YFSETQ. CDR3 region: CASSLVQGSSYNEQFF. The CDR3 nucleotides are TGCGCCAGCAGCTTGGTACAGGGGAGCTCCTACAATGAGCAGTTCTTC.

The chain links TRBV28 to TRBJ1-1; D remains ambiguous. The germline gives CDR1 MDHEN, CDR2 SYDVKM. The CDR3 is 12 amino acids. Trimming took 11 bases from V and 1 from J, leaving 11 bases between them. CDR3 coding DNA: TGTGCCGCCACGCCGGGGAACACTGAAGCTTTCTTT. Protein product: CAATPGNTEAFF.

J is TRBJ2-5 and V is TRBV13; D may match TRBD1 or TRBD2 (5 bases each). With 4 bases removed from V and 4 bases from J, the gap between germline ends came to 13 bases. The CDR3 has 14 residues. Germline V gene data show CDR1 as PRHDT and CDR2 as FYEKMQ (reference sequence). Written as DNA, the CDR3 is TGTGCCAGCAGCTCAGGGATGGGGAGAGAGACCCAGTACTTC. Translated: CASSSGMGRETQYF.

The rearrangement uses TRBV5-4 and TRBJ1-2; 10 bases align to TRBD1. V lost 3 bases, J lost 8 bases, and 10 bases stayed unmatched. CDR3 size: 15 residues. The germline V gene encodes CDR1 SGHNT and CDR2 YYREEE (reference sequence). The CDR3, as DNA: TGTGCCAGCAGCTCTCGGCCCGGGACAGGGGAAGGCTACACCTTC. This encodes CASSSRPGTGEGYTF.

The CDR3 protein is CASTRQGIANEQFF. The CDR3 DNA reads as TGTGCCAGCACCCGACAGGGTATTGCTAATGAGCAGTTCTTC. This chain connects TRBV27 to TRBJ2-1; 7 bases are a match to TRBD1. Trimming took 7 bases from V and 7 from J; bases not matched to a gene: 10. The germline CDR1 and CDR2 sequences are MNHEY and SMNVEV (reference sequence). This CDR3 is built from 14 residues.

The genes are TRBV7-9 and TRBJ1-2; TRBD1 is a possible D gene (5 bases). V was cut by 0 bases and J by 3 bases, with 14 bases left in between. The CDR3 spans 16 residues. Germline lookup yields CDR1 SEHNR and CDR2 FQNEAQ (reference sequence). CDR3 coding DNA: TGTGCCAGCAGCTTAGCGTCGGCAGGGTTGGACTATGGCTACACCTTC. Translating it yields CASSLASAGLDYGYTF.

This clone has just a few counts. The J gene is TRBJ1-2, the V gene TRBV7-2; 9 nucleotides agree with TRBD1. Germline values: CDR1 SGHTA, CDR2 FQGNSA. The ends lost 5 bases at V and 8 bases at J; junction bases unmatched: 21. The CDR3 has 18 amino acids. In nucleotides, the CDR3 is TGTGCCAGCAGCCTCGACGTGTTCCGGACAGGGGTGAGAAAAGGCTACACCTTC. This codes for CASSLDVFRTGVRKGYTF.

The J gene is TRBJ1-2, the V gene TRBV5-5; a possible D gene is TRBD1 (5 bases). In germline, CDR1 is SGHKS, CDR2 YYEKEE (reference sequence). CDR3 size: 15 residues. The V end was cut by 2 bases, the J end by 1 base, with 12 bases between. The CDR3 nucleotides are TGTGCCAGCAGCTTAGGAGTACAGGTTAACTATGGCTACACCTTC. Its translation: CASSLGVQVNYGYTF.

The chain uses TRBV29-1 and TRBJ1-1; D is perhaps TRBD1 (6 bases). Germline V gene lookup returns CDR1 SQVTM and CDR2 ANQGSEA. The CDR3 has 11 amino acids. V lost 4 bases and J 11 bases, leaving 14 bases between the germline ends. CDR3 DNA sequence: TGCAGCGTTGTGGGGCAGGGGAGTGCTTTCTTT. It specifies CSVVGQGSAFF.

The CDR3: CASSSSRTGSSGNTIYF. DNA for the CDR3: TGTGCCAGCAGCTCATCCAGGACGGGAAGCTCTGGAAACACCATATATTTT. The chain links TRBV7-9 to TRBJ1-3; unclear D gene. Germline CDR1 and CDR2: SEHNR and FQNEAQ (reference sequence). This CDR3 comprises 17 residues. With 4 bases removed from V and 0 bases from J, the gap between germline ends came to 16 bases.

The V and J genes are TRBV3-1 (or the pseudogene TRBV3-2) and TRBJ1-1; no clear D gene. Germline V gene data show CDR1 as LGHDT and CDR2 as YNNKEL (reference sequence). This CDR3 is built from 13 residues. V lost 0 bases and J 8 bases, leaving 10 bases between the germline ends. The DNA of the CDR3 is TGTGCCAGCAGCCAAGATGGGCTCAGAGAAGCTTTCTTT. This translates into CASSQDGLREAFF.

This clone was counted between two and nine times. The CDR3 nucleotides read TGTGCCAGCAGCTTAGACAGTACCCCTGGAGCTTTCTTT. As protein: CASSLDSTPGAFF. The rearrangement uses TRBV7-2 and TRBJ1-1; D not resolved. CDR3 length: 13 residues. Germline values: CDR1 SGHTA, CDR2 FQGNSA. Trimming took off 1 base at V and 10 bases at J, with 13 bases between the two ends.

The V call is TRBV6-2 or TRBV6-3, the J call TRBJ1-2; possibly TRBD1 for D (6 bases). The CDR3 loop spans 16 amino acids. Germline loops: CDR1 MNHEY, CDR2 SVGEGT. Trimming left V 0 bases short and J 0 bases short, with 11 bases between. This CDR3 is CASSYSTGPPNYGYTF. The CDR3 region has the DNA TGTGCCAGCAGTTACTCGACAGGACCTCCTAACTATGGCTACACCTTC.

J is TRBJ1-1 and V is TRBV4-3, with 7 bases matching TRBD1. The CDR3 sequence is 15 residues long. Germline V CDR1 and CDR2: LGHNA, YSLEER. J was trimmed by 1 base and V by 1 base; bases with no gene match: 3. CDR3 sequence: CASSQGTGANTEAFF. The CDR3 DNA sequence: TGCGCCAGCAGCCAAGGGACAGGCGCGAACACTGAAGCTTTCTTT.

This chain uses TRBV9 with TRBJ2-3, with 8 bases fitting TRBD2. In germline, CDR1 is SGDLS, CDR2 YYNGEE. The CDR3 runs 19 residues. V shed 3 bases, J shed 0 bases, and the junction held 15 bases outside the gene matches. Here the CDR3 reads CASSAPGRVSGGSTDTQYF. The CDR3 region has the DNA TGTGCCAGCAGCGCCCCCGGTAGGGTGAGCGGGGGAAGCACAGATACGCAGTATTTT.

This clone was detected only once. The chain uses TRBV7-9 and TRBJ1-5, with 9 positions matching TRBD1. This CDR3 has 17 amino acids. Germline CDR1 is SEHNR and CDR2 is FQNEAQ (reference sequence). Trimming at V came to 4 bases and at J to 10 bases, leaving 17 bases not matched to a gene. The CDR3 DNA reads TGTGCCAGCAGCTGGGGGATGTTCAGGGACAGGGACCAACCCCAGCATTTT. It yields the protein CASSWGMFRDRDQPQHF.

This clone has more than one count but fewer than ten. The chain carries TRBV6-5 and TRBJ1-1; maybe TRBD1 (5 bases). This CDR3 has 14 amino acids. V lost 2 bases and J 4 bases, leaving 11 bases between the germline ends. Germline V gene sequence: CDR1 MNHEY, CDR2 SVGAGI. CDR3 DNA: TGTGCCAGCAGTTACATGGGGGGGAGCACTGAAGCTTTCTTT. Its protein is CASSYMGGSTEAFF.

This chain uses TRBV9 with TRBJ1-4; perhaps TRBD1 as D (6 bases). The V gene lost 2 bases and the J gene lost 6 bases, with 11 bases spanning the gap. Germline assignment: CDR1 SGDLS and CDR2 YYNGEE. CDR3 length equals 14 residues. CDR3 bases: TGTGCCAGCAGCGTCGGGGGGGCTGATGAAAAACTGTTTTTT. It yields the protein CASSVGGADEKLFF. Full variable domain (remainder filled in from reference TRBV9 and TRBJ1-4): DSGVTQTPKHLITATGQRVTLRCSPRSGDLSVYWYQQSLDQGLQFLIQYYNGEERAKGNILERFSAQQFPDLHSELNLSSLELGDSALYFCASSVGGADEKLFFGSGTQLSVL.

This rearrangement joins TRBV7-8 to TRBJ1-1; D is ambiguous. The CDR3 is made up of 12 amino acids. V was cut by 1 base and J by 8 bases, with 8 bases left in between. The germline V gene encodes CDR1 SGHVS and CDR2 FQNEAQ. The CDR3 DNA follows: TGTGCCAGCAGCTTAGGGCCGGGAGAAGCTTTCTTT. Translation gives CASSLGPGEAFF.

The chain is built from TRBV19 and TRBJ1-2; 9 bases match TRBD1. CDR1 and CDR2 (germline): LNHDA, SQIVND (reference sequence). The CDR3 covers 14 residues. With 5 bases clipped from V and 5 bases from J, the junction kept 6 bases outside the gene matches. CDR3 loop: CASSVTGGEYGYTF. The CDR3, as DNA: TGTGCCAGTAGTGTGACAGGGGGGGAGTATGGCTACACCTTC.

J is TRBJ1-6 and V is TRBV5-1; 9 nucleotides line up with TRBD1. CDR1 SGHRS and CDR2 YFSETQ come from the germline V gene. After removal of 5 bases from V and 9 bases from J, the junction contained 6 bases not matched to a gene. The CDR3 consists of 14 residues. CDR3 DNA: TGCGCCAGCAGTAGGGACAGGGCCTCTTCACCCCTCCACTTT. Translation: CASSRDRASSPLHF.

The chain combines TRBV5-1 with TRBJ1-1, with a possible D match to TRBD1 (6 bases). The V gene's germline CDR1 is SGHRS and CDR2 YFSETQ. V was trimmed by 4 bases and J by 0 bases, leaving 22 bases between them. This CDR3 is built from 18 residues. CDR3 nucleotides: TGCGCCAGCAGCCGGACTGGGCAGGGGACAAACATGAACACTGAAGCTTTCTTT. Encoded protein: CASSRTGQGTNMNTEAFF. The full variable domain, its missing parts supplied by reference TRBV5-1 and TRBJ1-1, is KAGVTQTPRYLIKTRGQQVTLSCSPISGHRSVSWYQQTPGQGLQFLFEYFSETQRNKGNFPGRFSGRQFSNSRSEMNVSTLELGDSALYLCASSRTGQGTNMNTEAFFGQGTRLTVV.

V and J are TRBV19 and TRBJ1-1; 10 positions agree with TRBD1. The CDR3 covers 13 residues. Per the germline V gene, CDR1 is LNHDA and CDR2 is SQIVND (reference sequence). With V trimmed by 8 bases and J by 13 bases, 13 bases remained unmatched. DNA for the CDR3: TGTGCCAGTCTACTCGCAGACAGGGGGCGAATTTTCTTT. Translated: CASLLADRGRIFF.

The genes are TRBV28 and TRBJ1-1, with D tentatively TRBD1 (5 bases). The V and J ends lost 6 bases and 5 bases respectively, with 10 bases between them. Germline V gene lookup returns CDR1 MDHEN and CDR2 SYDVKM. The CDR3 has 12 residues. CDR3 DNA sequence: TGTGCCAGCAGGTGGGGGAGGACTGAAGCTTTCTTT. This encodes CASRWGRTEAFF. Filled out from reference TRBV28 and TRBJ1-1, the complete variable domain reads DVKVTQSSRYLVKRTGEKVFLECVQDMDHENMFWYRQDPGLGLRLIYFSYDVKMKEKGDIPEGYSVSREKKERFSLILESASTNQTSMYLCASRWGRTEAFFGQGTRLTVV.

The chain joins TRBV28 to TRBJ1-6; D remains unclear. The V gene's germline CDR1 is MDHEN and CDR2 SYDVKM. The CDR3 loop spans 15 amino acids. Trimming left V 7 bases short and J 0 bases short, with 10 bases between. The CDR3 bases are TGTGCCAGCAATCCGGGAGGCTCCTATAATTCACCCCTCCACTTT. Amino acids: CASNPGGSYNSPLHF.

This rearrangement joins TRBV7-9 to TRBJ1-2; 7 positions agree with TRBD1. The germline gives CDR1 SEHNR, CDR2 FQNEAQ (reference sequence). V lost 4 bases and J lost 4; bases outside the gene matches: 12. This CDR3 spans 16 amino acids. CDR3 in DNA: TGTGCCAGCAGCTCGAACCTGGGACAGTCGACCTATGGCTACACCTTC. Protein sequence: CASSSNLGQSTYGYTF.

V gene TRBV12-3 or TRBV12-4 combines with J gene TRBJ1-2; 7 positions match TRBD1. This CDR3 comprises 13 residues. Trimming removed 6 bases from V and 4 bases from J; junction bases left unmatched: 5. CDR3 region: CASSRDRAYGYTF. CDR3 coding DNA: TGTGCCAGCAGCAGAGACAGGGCCTATGGCTACACCTTC.

The chain employs TRBV7-8 and TRBJ2-2; D unresolved. The CDR3 loop spans 15 amino acids. Per germline, CDR1 SGHVS and CDR2 FQNEAQ. Between the trimmed V and J ends, which lost 0 bases and 4 bases, there was a span of 9 bases. CDR3 amino acids: CASSLARVSTGELFF. CDR3 DNA: TGTGCCAGCAGCTTAGCGCGAGTTTCCACCGGGGAGCTGTTTTTT.

The rearrangement links TRBV27 to TRBJ1-1; 8 nucleotides agree with TRBD1. The junction had 12 bases not matched to a gene; V was cut back by 6 bases and J by 0 bases. Per germline, CDR1 MNHEY and CDR2 SMNVEV (reference sequence). This CDR3 has 17 residues. The CDR3 DNA is TGTGCCAGCAGCGCCAAAGGGACAGGAACCATGAACACTGAAGCTTTCTTT. As protein: CASSAKGTGTMNTEAFF.